This T cell receptor beta chain was observed in a study of shared clonotypes between healthy human individuals (dated by TCRdb to 2018 to 2021). About the study as a whole: Three men and two women, aged 18 to 49 years, made up the cohort. For each donor, CD4 naive and CD4 memory were each given three plates, CD8 naive was given two plates, and CD8 memory was given one plate. Blood TCR repertoires of five healthy adults were deeply sequenced to estimate repertoire size and the extent of clonotype sharing between individuals. Different laboratories and diverse techniques were used to prepare libraries and sequence TCR repertoires, to increase sequencing depth and limit assay-specific biases. Each donor's leukapheresis produced roughly between roughly 0.85 and 9 billion PBMCs.

Healthy HIV-negative adults with no recently reported acute infections or vaccinations were included as donors. Every donor was a Caucasian adult living in Nashville, Tennessee, USA. CD4+ T cells were enriched by magnetic negative selection; naive cells were then positively selected on CD45RA, and the negative fraction formed the memory subset. After blood collection by leukapheresis, PBMCs were isolated using Ficoll-Histopaque density gradient centrifugation and then cryopreserved in the vapor phase of liquid nitrogen. Analytical flow cytometry was used to check the purity and quantity of each magnetically sorted T cell population. From each sorted fraction, genomic DNA was isolated and quantified by UV absorbance on a Nanodrop 2000c. For this clone: Its target antigen remains unknown. Base qualities are not at hand, and no much larger clone is one base apart.

TCR CDR3 regions were amplified from genomic DNA by multiplex PCR using the deep immunoSEQ assay. Extracted genomic DNA from each cell subset was distributed evenly across all wells of several immunoSEQ 96-well plates, and each plate was treated as a replicate. Each replicate PCR for sorted subsets received about 210 ng genomic DNA, equal to about 29,000 T cell genomes. Purified libraries were quantified with a Qubit 3.0 fluorometer, sized on a Bioanalyzer 2100, and re-quantified with the KAPA Library Quantification kit. Every immunoSEQ 96-well plate was sequenced on a separate single-read 150-cycle Illumina NextSeq 550 flow cell. In the authors' own workflow: The immunoSEQ output contained only junctional sequences without quality scores, so filtering could not match that applied to full-length reads. Sequences were annotated with PyIR, a Python wrapper for IgBLAST v1.9, using IMGT germline references to assign V/J genes and CDR3. Reads were filtered out if the reads had weak V/J assignments (E-value above 1e-6), no CDR3, stop codons, out-of-frame junctions, or ambiguous translated residues. V3J clonotypes were defined as sequences sharing an identical inferred V gene, J gene, and CDR3 amino acid sequence. Percentage overlap between repertoires was calculated by dividing the number of shared unique clonotypes by the size of the smaller repertoire. Richness of each repertoire was evaluated using RTK rarefaction, the Chao1 estimator, and Recon v2.1 estimates of unobserved clonotypes. For all TCRbeta clonotypes obtained by the gDNA method from a few donors, generation probabilities were computed with OLGA. TCRdb's version of the immuneACCESS table is confined to in-frame rearrangements and falls short of the full clone set. An unresolved V gene accounts for under half of the shortfall where checked; the remainder is of unknown origin. V and J calls plus clone size are reproduced from that table; the DNA served to infer D and trimming. Across this sample there are about 1.4 million clones, with around 97% seen only once. The ten most abundant clones make up over 1% of the sample.

Study-wide findings and limitations: Even with the large sequencing depth, rarefaction of the sorted-subset datasets indicated that sequencing was incomplete. Higher generation probabilities were observed for clonotypes shared by all four sorted-subset donors than for non-shared clonotypes. Sharing across several donors was observed for around 4.8% of naive CD4, over 3% of naive CD8, roughly 2.3% of memory CD4, and approximately 0.41% of memory CD8 clonotypes. Based on pairwise subsampling, the degree of clonotype sharing among donors was expected to be affected by sequencing depth. Because the study included a small number of donors, the genetic and exposure-history diversity represented was limited. Estimated clonotype richness was generally larger for naive than for memory subsets. Sampling was limited to blood, and TCR repertoires in tissue likely differ from TCR repertoires in blood.

The CDR3, from cysteine to phenylalanine, totals 14 residues. The CDR3 DNA has 42 bases and is translated from base 1. The germline V gene encodes CDR1 MNHEY and CDR2 SVGAGI. The junction shows trimming of 5 bases on V and 4 bases on J, plus 15 bases between the germline ends. The clonotype comes from a man between 25 and 39 years old in good health. The sequence is built from TRBV6-5 and TRBJ2-7, and the D gene may be TRBD1, 6 bases matching. Sequenced sample: naive CD4+ T cells sorted from blood. The intended sense of this specimen's cell subset or site label: CD45RA+ positively selected. The DNA sequence reads TGTGCCAGCAGTGGCGGTCAGGGGCCATACGAGCAGTACTTC. Its translation reads: CASSGGQGPYEQYF.